A single sample gave rise to the 28 T cell receptor beta chains below, sequenced in a study of CD8+ T cells in alopecia areata. RNA was extracted and reverse transcribed into cDNA as the sequencing template. Profiling relied on immunoSEQ multiplex PCR, and the TCRdb table lists in-frame clones only, not all of them. Of roughly 150,000 clones listed, around 47% are singletons. The source material was CD4+ T cells sorted from blood. The source of these receptors is a human donor with alopecia areata.

This clone was counted between two and nine times. The chain employs TRBV28 and TRBJ1-2; tentatively, D is TRBD1 (6 bases). The V gene's germline CDR1 is MDHEN and CDR2 SYDVKM. The V gene lost 6 bases and the J gene lost 8 bases, with 16 bases spanning the gap. The length of the CDR3 is 13 residues. The CDR3 nucleotides read TGTGCCAGCAGCGCCGCTCAGGGGAGCGGCTACACCTTC. Amino acids: CASSAAQGSGYTF.

For this clone: An end of the junction differs from the germline gene, which may be a read error. The genes are TRBV5-1 and TRBJ1-1; tentatively, D is TRBD1 (5 bases). Germline assignment: CDR1 SGHRS and CDR2 YFSETQ. This CDR3 is built from 17 residues. CDR3 protein: CASTLGGKGSQNTEAFF. CDR3 nucleotide sequence: TGCGCCAGCACCTTGGGGGGTAAGGGTTCGCAAAACACTGAAGCTTTCTTT.

A few counts support this clone. V gene TRBV19 combines with J gene TRBJ2-1, with TRBD2 matching 16 bases. J was trimmed by 7 bases and V by 5 bases; bases with no gene match: 5. The germline gives CDR1 LNHDA, CDR2 SQIVND (reference sequence). This CDR3 is 16 amino acids long. Here the CDR3 DNA reads TGTGCCAGTAGTGATCAGGGACTAGCGGGAGGGAATGAGCAGTTCTTC. Translating gives CASSDQGLAGGNEQFF. The whole variable domain, filled in from reference TRBV19 and TRBJ2-1, reads DGGITQSPKYLFRKEGQNVTLSCEQNLNHDAMYWYRQDPGQGLRLIYYSQIVNDFQKGDIAEGYSVSREKKESFPLTVTSAQKNPTAFYLCASSDQGLAGGNEQFFGPGTRLTVL.

CDR3 sequence (DNA): TGTGCCAGCAGCTTAGCGACTGAAGCTTTCTTT. Translating it yields CASSLATEAFF. The V call is TRBV7-2, the J call TRBJ1-1; D unclear. With 0 bases removed from V and 5 bases from J, the gap between germline ends came to 1 base. The CDR3 is 11 residues long. CDR1 SGHTA and CDR2 FQGNSA come from the germline V gene. Combining the CDR3 with reference TRBV7-2 and TRBJ1-1 gives the whole variable domain GAGVSQSPSNKVTEKGKDVELRCDPISGHTALYWYRQSLGQGLEFLIYFQGNSAPDKSGLPSDRFSAERTGGSVSTLTIQRTQQEDSAVYLCASSLATEAFFGQGTRLTVV.

This clone has only a few counts. The chain carries TRBV27 and TRBJ2-1; 9 bases match TRBD2. V was pared by 5 bases and J by 8 bases, with 10 bases of the junction left unmatched. CDR3 length: 15 residues. From germline, CDR1 is MNHEY and CDR2 SMNVEV (reference sequence). The chain's CDR3 is CASSPLAGWGDEQFF. CDR3 nucleotides: TGTGCCAGCAGTCCCCTAGCGGGATGGGGCGATGAGCAGTTCTTC.

The V gene is TRBV29-1, the J gene TRBJ2-5; tentatively, D is TRBD2 (6 bases). The J call is uncertain, as TRBJ2-7 better fits the DNA end. From germline, CDR1 is SQVTM and CDR2 ANQGSEA. CDR3 length: 14 residues. CDR3 sequence reads: CSVVGRENIYEQYF. DNA of the CDR3: TGCAGCGTTGTTGGCCGGGAGAACATTTACGAGCAGTACTTC.

The chain carries TRBV6-5 and TRBJ2-5; 7 bases are shared with TRBD1. The junction had 2 bases not matched to a gene; V was cut back by 0 bases and J by 4 bases. Germline loops: CDR1 MNHEY, CDR2 SVGAGI. The length of the CDR3 is 14 residues. Written as DNA, the CDR3 is TGTGCCAGCAGTTACTCGAACAGGGGAGAGACCCAGTACTTC. This sequence encodes CASSYSNRGETQYF.

This sequence joins TRBV29-1 and TRBJ2-1; 8 nucleotides line up with TRBD1. J gave up 8 bases and V 1 base, and 7 bases lay outside the gene matches. The CDR3 runs to 14 residues. Germline V CDR1 and CDR2: SQVTM, ANQGSEA. CDR3 region: CSVEGDRYWDEQFF. CDR3 bases: TGCAGCGTTGAAGGGGACAGGTATTGGGATGAGCAGTTCTTC.

This clone was detected only a few times. This chain uses TRBV28 with TRBJ2-1; possibly TRBD1 for D (6 bases). Germline lookup yields CDR1 MDHEN and CDR2 SYDVKM. This CDR3 comprises 21 residues. Trimming removed 4 bases at V and 2 bases at J, with 30 bases between. CDR3 loop: CASSYDQGLIQPSGPYNEQFF. In DNA form, the CDR3 reads TGTGCCAGCAGTTACGACCAGGGGCTAATACAACCCTCCGGGCCCTACAATGAGCAGTTCTTC.

The rearrangement uses TRBV27 and TRBJ1-2; no definite D call. The CDR3 covers 13 residues. V shed 5 bases and J shed 4 bases, with 11 bases lying between them. Germline V gives CDR1 MNHEY, CDR2 SMNVEV (reference sequence). The CDR3: CASSPPGFYGYTF. CDR3 DNA: TGTGCCAGCAGTCCGCCAGGATTCTATGGCTACACCTTC.

The V gene is TRBV29-1, the J gene TRBJ2-5, with TRBD2 identical over 8 bases. This CDR3 region has 13 residues. Trimming cost V 3 bases and J 5 bases; bases outside gene matches: 5. Germline V gene lookup returns CDR1 SQVTM and CDR2 ANQGSEA. The DNA of the CDR3 is TGCAGCGTTGAGAGACAGCGGGGGGAGACCCAGTACTTC. This sequence encodes CSVERQRGETQYF.

This chain uses TRBV27 with TRBJ1-1, with a tentative D call TRBD1 (5 bases). Germline V gene data show CDR1 as MNHEY and CDR2 as SMNVEV (reference sequence). The CDR3 covers 14 residues. V was shortened by 5 bases and J by 7 bases, with 17 bases between the two germline ends. CDR3 sequence (DNA): TGTGCCAGCAGTCCTACTAGGGGCTACAGTGAAGCTTTCTTT. Translated, it gives CASSPTRGYSEAFF.

V is TRBV7-3 and J is TRBJ2-1, with 12 bases that match TRBD2. The V gene end was trimmed by 2 bases and the J gene end by 6 bases; junction bases not matched to a gene: 5. Germline CDR1 reads SGHTA; CDR2 reads FQGTGA. This CDR3 region has 16 residues. The CDR3 region has the DNA TGTGCCAGCAGCTTAGCGGGACTAGCGGGTCTCAATGAGCAGTTCTTC. Translated, it gives CASSLAGLAGLNEQFF.

This clone was counted between two and nine times. This chain uses TRBV29-1 with TRBJ1-1; D is perhaps TRBD1 (5 bases). CDR3 length: 13 amino acids. Trimming removed 2 bases at V and 10 bases at J, with 17 bases between. Germline V gene data show CDR1 as SQVTM and CDR2 as ANQGSEA. CDR3 sequence: CSVEPHAGGGAFF. CDR3 in DNA: TGCAGCGTTGAACCACACGCGGGCGGGGGAGCTTTCTTT.

V usage is TRBV2 and J usage is TRBJ2-5, with 8 bases lining up with TRBD2. CDR1 is SNHLY, CDR2 FYNNEI, per germline. With V trimmed by 11 bases and J by 4 bases, 6 bases remained unmatched. The CDR3 contains 12 residues. The CDR3 sequence: CAASGRGETQYF. CDR3 bases: TGTGCCGCAAGCGGGAGAGGAGAGACCCAGTACTTC. Drawing the rest from reference TRBV2 and TRBJ2-5, the complete variable domain is EPEVTQTPSHQVTQMGQEVILRCVPISNHLYFYWYRQILGQKVEFLVSFYNNEISEKSEIFDDQFSVERPDGSNFTLKIRSTKLEDSAMYFCAASGRGETQYFGPGTRLLVL.

The chain recombines TRBV13 with TRBJ1-2; maybe TRBD1 (6 bases). Per germline, CDR1 PRHDT and CDR2 FYEKMQ (reference sequence). The CDR3 consists of 13 residues. Trimming removed 3 bases from V and 2 bases from J, with 7 bases in between. The CDR3 DNA reads as TGTGCCAGCAGCTTTGGACAGAACTATGGCTACACCTTC. Residues: CASSFGQNYGYTF.

The chain is built from TRBV6-5 and TRBJ2-5; D is uncertain. The closer fit of TRBJ2-7 to the DNA end suggests the J call may be wrong. The CDR3 totals 16 residues. Germline CDR1 reads MNHEY; CDR2 reads SVGAGI. This CDR3 reads CASSYDKGSAKNEQYF. In nucleotides, the CDR3 is TGTGCCAGCAGTTACGATAAAGGGTCGGCAAAGAACGAGCAGTACTTC.

Notes on this clone: Sequence at one end of the junction differs from germline and may be a read error. This chain joins TRBV28 and TRBJ1-2, with D possibly being TRBD1 (5 bases). In germline, CDR1 is MDHEN, CDR2 SYDVKM. This CDR3 comprises 14 residues. CDR3 sequence (DNA): TGCGTCGCGGGGGATGAGTTAATTAACTATGGCTACACCTTC. Translation: CVAGDELINYGYTF.

This clone came up a few times. The V call is TRBV23-1, the J call TRBJ2-1; 7 nucleotides align to TRBD1. TRBV23-1 is reported as an ORF; its role is uncertain. Trimming removed 2 bases from V and 0 bases from J; junction bases left unmatched: 13. This CDR3 has 19 amino acids. The CDR3 here is CASSQPNPPDRRSYNEQFF. CDR3 nucleotide sequence: TGCGCCAGCAGTCAACCCAACCCCCCGGACAGGCGCTCCTACAATGAGCAGTTCTTC.

The chain links TRBV25-1 to TRBJ2-7; D is unclear. CDR3 length: 12 residues. Trimming shortened V by 2 bases and J by 4 bases, and 6 bases separated the two germline ends. CDR1 is MGHDK and CDR2 is SYGVNS in the germline V gene. This CDR3 is CASSEGGYEQYF. CDR3 nucleotide sequence: TGTGCCAGCAGTGAAGGTGGTTACGAGCAGTACTTC.

V is TRBV30 and J is TRBJ1-2; no reliable D call. The CDR3 covers 13 residues. Germline CDR1 and CDR2: GTSNPN and SVGIG (reference sequence). Trimming shortened V by 2 bases and J by 4 bases, and 11 bases separated the two germline ends. In DNA, the CDR3 is TGTGCCTGGAGTCCTCAGGTTCTCTATGGCTACACCTTC. Its protein product is CAWSPQVLYGYTF.

The chain joins TRBV29-1 to TRBJ2-7, with 9 bases lining up with TRBD1. This CDR3 contains 17 residues. From germline, CDR1 is SQVTM and CDR2 ANQGSEA. V lost 5 bases, J lost 2 bases, and 16 bases stayed unmatched. As DNA, the CDR3 is TGCAGCGTTTTGTTCCAGGAGAAGGGACAGGGTGCCTACGAGCAGTACTTC. Protein sequence: CSVLFQEKGQGAYEQYF.

Here the CDR3 reads CASSFNLEGTQYF. As DNA, the CDR3 is TGTGCCAGCAGTTTTAACCTGGAAGGGACCCAGTACTTC. The V gene is TRBV6-5, the J gene TRBJ2-5; D is uncertain. V shed 4 bases and J shed 7 bases, with 13 bases lying between them. CDR1 and CDR2 from the germline V gene are MNHEY and SVGAGI. The CDR3 runs to 13 residues.

The V call is TRBV25-1, the J call TRBJ1-2, with 8 bases aligning to TRBD1. This CDR3 comprises 15 residues. Germline V gives CDR1 MGHDK, CDR2 SYGVNS. J gave up 4 bases and V 3 bases, and 7 bases lay outside the gene matches. CDR3 sequence reads: CASSDPGTGGYGYTF. The CDR3 coding sequence is TGTGCCAGCAGTGATCCGGGAACAGGGGGCTATGGCTACACCTTC.

The V and J genes are TRBV5-1 and TRBJ2-2; perhaps TRBD1 as D (5 bases). The V gene lost 2 bases and the J gene lost 6 bases, with 14 bases spanning the gap. CDR3 length: 15 residues. In germline, CDR1 is SGHRS, CDR2 YFSETQ. CDR3 residues: CASSFRASIAGELFF. The CDR3 nucleotides are TGCGCCAGCAGCTTCAGGGCCTCCATCGCCGGGGAGCTGTTTTTT. The full variable domain, completed using reference TRBV5-1 and TRBJ2-2, is KAGVTQTPRYLIKTRGQQVTLSCSPISGHRSVSWYQQTPGQGLQFLFEYFSETQRNKGNFPGRFSGRQFSNSRSEMNVSTLELGDSALYLCASSFRASIAGELFFGEGSRLTVL.

CDR3 sequence (DNA): TGTGCCAGCTCACTTCAACTAGCGCCTAGCTCCTACGAGCAGTACTTC. Its translation is CASSLQLAPSSYEQYF. V is TRBV18 and J is TRBJ2-7; TRBD2 agrees at 7 bases. The junction had 9 bases not matched to a gene; V was cut back by 4 bases and J by 0 bases. The CDR3 totals 16 residues. Germline CDR1 is KGHSH and CDR2 is LQKENI.

The chain carries TRBV19 and TRBJ2-5; D is unresolved. CDR3 size: 12 residues. CDR1 and CDR2 from the germline V gene are LNHDA and SQIVND (reference sequence). The V gene lost 6 bases and the J gene lost 4 bases, with 9 bases spanning the gap. The chain's CDR3 is CASSYSGETQYF. CDR3 bases: TGTGCCAGTAGCTATTCGGGAGAGACCCAGTACTTC.

This clone was recorded a few times. DNA for the CDR3: TGTGCCAGCAGCCCCCAAAGGGACCACGAGCAGTACTTC. As protein: CASSPQRDHEQYF. This chain joins TRBV9 and TRBJ2-7, with D tentatively TRBD1 or TRBD2 (5 bases each). From germline, CDR1 is SGDLS and CDR2 YYNGEE. Trimming removed 4 bases at V and 5 bases at J, with 13 bases between. The CDR3 spans 13 residues.